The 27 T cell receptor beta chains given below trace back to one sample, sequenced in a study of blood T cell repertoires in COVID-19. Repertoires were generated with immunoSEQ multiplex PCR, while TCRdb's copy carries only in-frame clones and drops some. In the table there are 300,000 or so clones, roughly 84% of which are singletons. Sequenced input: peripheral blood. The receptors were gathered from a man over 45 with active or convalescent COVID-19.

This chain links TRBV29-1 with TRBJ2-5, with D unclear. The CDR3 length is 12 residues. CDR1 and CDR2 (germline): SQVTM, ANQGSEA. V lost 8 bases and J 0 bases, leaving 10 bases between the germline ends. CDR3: CSRTDDQETQYF. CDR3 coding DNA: TGCAGCAGAACAGATGACCAAGAGACCCAGTACTTC.

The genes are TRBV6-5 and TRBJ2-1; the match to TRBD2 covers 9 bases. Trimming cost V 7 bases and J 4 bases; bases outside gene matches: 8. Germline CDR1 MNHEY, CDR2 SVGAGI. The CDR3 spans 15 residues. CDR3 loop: CASKELAGVYNEQFF. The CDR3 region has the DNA TGTGCCAGCAAAGAACTAGCGGGCGTGTACAATGAGCAGTTCTTC.

The CDR3 sequence is CASSLSSGATDTQYF. The CDR3 DNA reads TGCGCCAGCAGCTTGTCTAGCGGAGCCACAGATACGCAGTATTTT. The chain recombines TRBV5-1 with TRBJ2-3; 7 nucleotides line up with TRBD2. There are 15 residues in the CDR3. The germline gives CDR1 SGHRS, CDR2 YFSETQ. V gave up 1 base and J gave up 2 bases; unmatched junction bases: 4.

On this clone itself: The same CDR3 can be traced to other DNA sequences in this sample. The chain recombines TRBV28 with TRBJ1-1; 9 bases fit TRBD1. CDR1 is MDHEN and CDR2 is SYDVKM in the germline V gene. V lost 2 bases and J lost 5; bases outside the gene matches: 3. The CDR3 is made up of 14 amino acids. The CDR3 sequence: CASSLGTGRTEAFF. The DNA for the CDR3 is TGTGCCAGCAGTTTAGGGACAGGGAGGACTGAAGCTTTCTTT. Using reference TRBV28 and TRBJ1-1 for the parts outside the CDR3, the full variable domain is DVKVTQSSRYLVKRTGEKVFLECVQDMDHENMFWYRQDPGLGLRLIYFSYDVKMKEKGDIPEGYSVSREKKERFSLILESASTNQTSMYLCASSLGTGRTEAFFGQGTRLTVV.

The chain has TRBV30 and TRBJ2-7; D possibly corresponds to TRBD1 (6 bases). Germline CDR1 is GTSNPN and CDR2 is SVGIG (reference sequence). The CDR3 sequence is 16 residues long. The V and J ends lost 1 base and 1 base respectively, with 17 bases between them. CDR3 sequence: CAWSDYREWASYEQYF. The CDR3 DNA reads TGTGCCTGGAGTGACTACAGGGAGTGGGCATCCTACGAGCAGTACTTC.

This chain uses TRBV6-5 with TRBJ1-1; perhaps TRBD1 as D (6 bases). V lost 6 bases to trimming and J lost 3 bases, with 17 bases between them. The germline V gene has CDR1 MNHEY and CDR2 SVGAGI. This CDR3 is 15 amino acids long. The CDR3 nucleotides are TGTGCCAGCAGACCAATCGCCAGGGGCCACACTGAAGCTTTCTTT. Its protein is CASRPIARGHTEAFF.

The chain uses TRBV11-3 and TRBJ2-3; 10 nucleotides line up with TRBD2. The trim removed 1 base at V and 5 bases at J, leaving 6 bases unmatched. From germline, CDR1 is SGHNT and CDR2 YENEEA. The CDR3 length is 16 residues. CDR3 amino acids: CASSLGLAGAEDTQYF. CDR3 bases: TGTGCCAGCAGCTTAGGGCTAGCGGGGGCGGAAGATACGCAGTATTTT.

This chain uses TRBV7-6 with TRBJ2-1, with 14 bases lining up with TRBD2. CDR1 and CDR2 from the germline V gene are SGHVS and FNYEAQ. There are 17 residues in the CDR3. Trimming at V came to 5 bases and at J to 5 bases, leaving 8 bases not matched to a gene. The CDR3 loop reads CASSPWGLAGEDNEQFF. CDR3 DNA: TGTGCCAGCAGCCCCTGGGGACTAGCGGGGGAAGACAATGAGCAGTTCTTC. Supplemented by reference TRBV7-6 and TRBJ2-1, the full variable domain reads GAGVSQSPRYKVTKRGQDVALRCDPISGHVSLYWYRQALGQGPEFLTYFNYEAQQDKSGLPNDRFSAERPEGSISTLTIQRTEQRDSAMYRCASSPWGLAGEDNEQFFGPGTRLTVL.

CDR3 in DNA: TGTGCCAGCAGCTTAGGCTGGGAGGGGCTGGATAATTCACCCCTCCACTTT. Translated, it gives CASSLGWEGLDNSPLHF. The chain joins TRBV7-9 to TRBJ1-6; D is perhaps TRBD1 (5 bases). Germline CDR1 is SEHNR and CDR2 is FQNEAQ (reference sequence). V dropped 1 base and J dropped 5 bases, with 15 bases sitting between them. The CDR3 totals 17 residues.

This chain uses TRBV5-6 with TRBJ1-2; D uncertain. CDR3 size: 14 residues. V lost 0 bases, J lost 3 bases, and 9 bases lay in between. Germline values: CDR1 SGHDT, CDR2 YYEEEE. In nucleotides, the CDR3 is TGTGCCAGCAGCTTGGTCGGGGTTCACTATGGCTACACCTTC. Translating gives CASSLVGVHYGYTF.

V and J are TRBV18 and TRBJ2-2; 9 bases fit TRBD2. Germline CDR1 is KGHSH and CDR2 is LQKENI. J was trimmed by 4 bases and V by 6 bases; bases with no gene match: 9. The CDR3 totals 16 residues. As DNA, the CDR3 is TGTGCCAGCTCTCCTCGGACTAGCGTCAGCACCGGGGAGCTGTTTTTT. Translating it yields CASSPRTSVSTGELFF.

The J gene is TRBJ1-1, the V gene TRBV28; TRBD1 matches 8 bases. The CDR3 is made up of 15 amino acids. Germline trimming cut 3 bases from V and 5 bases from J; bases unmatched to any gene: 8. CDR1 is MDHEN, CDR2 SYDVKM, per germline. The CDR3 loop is CASSLGAQGETEAFF. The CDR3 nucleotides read TGTGCCAGCAGTTTGGGGGCACAGGGGGAAACTGAAGCTTTCTTT.

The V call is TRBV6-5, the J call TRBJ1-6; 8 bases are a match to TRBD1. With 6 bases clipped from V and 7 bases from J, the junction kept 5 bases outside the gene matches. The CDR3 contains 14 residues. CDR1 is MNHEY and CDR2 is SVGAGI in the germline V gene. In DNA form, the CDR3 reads TGTGCCAGCAGACCTACAGGGGGAAATTCACCCCTCCACTTT. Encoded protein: CASRPTGGNSPLHF.

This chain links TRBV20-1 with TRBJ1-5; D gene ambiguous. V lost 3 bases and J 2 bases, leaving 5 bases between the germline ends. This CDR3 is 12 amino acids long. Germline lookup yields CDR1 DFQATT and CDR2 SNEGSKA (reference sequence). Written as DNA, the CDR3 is TGCAGTGCTAGTCGGGGCAATCAGCCCCAGCATTTT. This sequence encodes CSASRGNQPQHF.

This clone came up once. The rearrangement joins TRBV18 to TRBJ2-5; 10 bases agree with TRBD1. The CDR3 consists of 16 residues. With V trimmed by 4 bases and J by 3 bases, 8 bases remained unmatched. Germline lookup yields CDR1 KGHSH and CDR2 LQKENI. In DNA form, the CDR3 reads TGTGCCAGCTCACACAACGTCGGGACAGGGGAAGAGACCCAGTACTTC. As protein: CASSHNVGTGEETQYF.

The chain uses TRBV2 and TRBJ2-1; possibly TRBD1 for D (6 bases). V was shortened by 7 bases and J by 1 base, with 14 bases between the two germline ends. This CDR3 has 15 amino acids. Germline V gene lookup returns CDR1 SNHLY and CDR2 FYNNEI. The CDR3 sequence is CASKEQGWSYNEQFF. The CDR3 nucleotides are TGTGCCAGCAAGGAGCAGGGGTGGTCCTACAATGAGCAGTTCTTC. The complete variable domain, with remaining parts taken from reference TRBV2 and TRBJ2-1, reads EPEVTQTPSHQVTQMGQEVILRCVPISNHLYFYWYRQILGQKVEFLVSFYNNEISEKSEIFDDQFSVERPDGSNFTLKIRSTKLEDSAMYFCASKEQGWSYNEQFFGPGTRLTVL.

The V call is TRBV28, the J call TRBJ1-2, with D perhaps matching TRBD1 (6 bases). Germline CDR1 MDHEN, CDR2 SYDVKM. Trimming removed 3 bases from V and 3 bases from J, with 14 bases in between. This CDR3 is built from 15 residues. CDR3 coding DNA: TGTGCCAGCAGTTTGGATCAGGGGCTTCACTATGGCTACACCTTC. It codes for CASSLDQGLHYGYTF.

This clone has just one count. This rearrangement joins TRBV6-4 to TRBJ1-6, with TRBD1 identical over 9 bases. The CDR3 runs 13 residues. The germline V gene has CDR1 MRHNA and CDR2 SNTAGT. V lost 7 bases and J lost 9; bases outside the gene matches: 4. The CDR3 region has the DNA TGTGCCAGCACAACAGGGGGCGGTTCACCCCTCCACTTT. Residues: CASTTGGGSPLHF.

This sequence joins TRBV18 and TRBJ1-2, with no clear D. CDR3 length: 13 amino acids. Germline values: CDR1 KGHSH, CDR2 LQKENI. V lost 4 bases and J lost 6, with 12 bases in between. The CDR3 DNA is TGTGCCAGCTCACAAGGACTAGACAATGGCTACACCTTC. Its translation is CASSQGLDNGYTF.

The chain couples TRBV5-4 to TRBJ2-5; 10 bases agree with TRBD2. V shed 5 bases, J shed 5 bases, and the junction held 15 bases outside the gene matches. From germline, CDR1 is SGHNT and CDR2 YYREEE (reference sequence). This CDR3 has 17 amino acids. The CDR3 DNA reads TGTGCCAGCAGTTTTGGTGGTGTAGCGGGGGGCGGGGAGACCCAGTACTTC. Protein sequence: CASSFGGVAGGGETQYF.

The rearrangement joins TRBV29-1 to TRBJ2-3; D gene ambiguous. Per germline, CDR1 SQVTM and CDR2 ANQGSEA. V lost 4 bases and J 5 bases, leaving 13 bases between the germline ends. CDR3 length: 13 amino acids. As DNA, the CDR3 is TGCAGCGTTGGATCCCTAGTGATAGATACGCAGTATTTT. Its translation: CSVGSLVIDTQYF.

For the CDR3, the DNA is TGTGCCAGCTCAACAAGACAGGGGGCGCGGACAGATACGCAGTATTTT. Translating gives CASSTRQGARTDTQYF. This rearrangement joins TRBV18 to TRBJ2-3; 10 positions match TRBD1. Trimming removed 5 bases from V and 3 bases from J; junction bases left unmatched: 8. Germline CDR1 and CDR2: KGHSH and LQKENI. The length of the CDR3 is 16 residues.

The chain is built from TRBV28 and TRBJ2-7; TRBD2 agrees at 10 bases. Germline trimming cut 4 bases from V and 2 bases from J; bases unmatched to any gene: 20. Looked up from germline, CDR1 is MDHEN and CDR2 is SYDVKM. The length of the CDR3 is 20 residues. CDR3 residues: CASSSPLGRSNSGGTYEQYF. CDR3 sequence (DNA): TGTGCCAGCAGTTCCCCATTAGGGAGGAGTAATAGCGGGGGGACCTACGAGCAGTACTTC.

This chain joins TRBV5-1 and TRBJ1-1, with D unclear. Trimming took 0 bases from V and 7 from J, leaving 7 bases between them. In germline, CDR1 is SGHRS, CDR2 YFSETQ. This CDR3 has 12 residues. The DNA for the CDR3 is TGCGCCAGCAGCTTGGGAAGCGGTGAAGCTTTCTTT. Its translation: CASSLGSGEAFF.

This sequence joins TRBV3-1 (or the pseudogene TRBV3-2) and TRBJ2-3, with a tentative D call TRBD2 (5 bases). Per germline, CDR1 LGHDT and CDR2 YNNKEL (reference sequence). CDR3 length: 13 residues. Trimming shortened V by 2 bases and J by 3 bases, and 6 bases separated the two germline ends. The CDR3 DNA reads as TGTGCCAGCAGCCAACGAGGGACAGATACGCAGTATTTT. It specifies CASSQRGTDTQYF.

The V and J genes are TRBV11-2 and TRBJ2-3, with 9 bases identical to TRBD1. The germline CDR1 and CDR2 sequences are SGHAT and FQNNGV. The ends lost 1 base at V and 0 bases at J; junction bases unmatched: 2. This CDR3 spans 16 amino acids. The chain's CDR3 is CASSLAGTGSTDTQYF. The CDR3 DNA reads TGTGCCAGCAGCTTAGCGGGGACAGGGAGCACAGATACGCAGTATTTT.

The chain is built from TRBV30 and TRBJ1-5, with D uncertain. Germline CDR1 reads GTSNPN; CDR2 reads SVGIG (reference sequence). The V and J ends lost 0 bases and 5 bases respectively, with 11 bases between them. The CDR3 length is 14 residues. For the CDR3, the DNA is TGTGCCTGGAGTGTACGTAGCGGGGATCAGCCCCAGCATTTT. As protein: CAWSVRSGDQPQHF.